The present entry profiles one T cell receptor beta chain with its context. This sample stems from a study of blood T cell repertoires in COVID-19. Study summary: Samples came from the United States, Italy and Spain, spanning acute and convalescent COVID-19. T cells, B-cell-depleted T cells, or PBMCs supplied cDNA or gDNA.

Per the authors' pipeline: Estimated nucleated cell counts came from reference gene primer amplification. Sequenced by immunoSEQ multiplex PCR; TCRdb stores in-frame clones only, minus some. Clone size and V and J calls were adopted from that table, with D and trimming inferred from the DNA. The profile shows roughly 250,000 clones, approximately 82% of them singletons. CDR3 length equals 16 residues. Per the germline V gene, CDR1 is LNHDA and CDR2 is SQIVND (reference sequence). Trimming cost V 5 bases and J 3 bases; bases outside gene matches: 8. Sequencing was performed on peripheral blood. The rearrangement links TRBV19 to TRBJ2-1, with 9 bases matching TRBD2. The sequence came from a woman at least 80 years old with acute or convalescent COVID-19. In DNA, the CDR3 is TGTGCCAGTAGTGACGCGGCGGGAGGGAACTACAATGAGCAGTTCTTC. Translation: CASSDAAGGNYNEQFF.